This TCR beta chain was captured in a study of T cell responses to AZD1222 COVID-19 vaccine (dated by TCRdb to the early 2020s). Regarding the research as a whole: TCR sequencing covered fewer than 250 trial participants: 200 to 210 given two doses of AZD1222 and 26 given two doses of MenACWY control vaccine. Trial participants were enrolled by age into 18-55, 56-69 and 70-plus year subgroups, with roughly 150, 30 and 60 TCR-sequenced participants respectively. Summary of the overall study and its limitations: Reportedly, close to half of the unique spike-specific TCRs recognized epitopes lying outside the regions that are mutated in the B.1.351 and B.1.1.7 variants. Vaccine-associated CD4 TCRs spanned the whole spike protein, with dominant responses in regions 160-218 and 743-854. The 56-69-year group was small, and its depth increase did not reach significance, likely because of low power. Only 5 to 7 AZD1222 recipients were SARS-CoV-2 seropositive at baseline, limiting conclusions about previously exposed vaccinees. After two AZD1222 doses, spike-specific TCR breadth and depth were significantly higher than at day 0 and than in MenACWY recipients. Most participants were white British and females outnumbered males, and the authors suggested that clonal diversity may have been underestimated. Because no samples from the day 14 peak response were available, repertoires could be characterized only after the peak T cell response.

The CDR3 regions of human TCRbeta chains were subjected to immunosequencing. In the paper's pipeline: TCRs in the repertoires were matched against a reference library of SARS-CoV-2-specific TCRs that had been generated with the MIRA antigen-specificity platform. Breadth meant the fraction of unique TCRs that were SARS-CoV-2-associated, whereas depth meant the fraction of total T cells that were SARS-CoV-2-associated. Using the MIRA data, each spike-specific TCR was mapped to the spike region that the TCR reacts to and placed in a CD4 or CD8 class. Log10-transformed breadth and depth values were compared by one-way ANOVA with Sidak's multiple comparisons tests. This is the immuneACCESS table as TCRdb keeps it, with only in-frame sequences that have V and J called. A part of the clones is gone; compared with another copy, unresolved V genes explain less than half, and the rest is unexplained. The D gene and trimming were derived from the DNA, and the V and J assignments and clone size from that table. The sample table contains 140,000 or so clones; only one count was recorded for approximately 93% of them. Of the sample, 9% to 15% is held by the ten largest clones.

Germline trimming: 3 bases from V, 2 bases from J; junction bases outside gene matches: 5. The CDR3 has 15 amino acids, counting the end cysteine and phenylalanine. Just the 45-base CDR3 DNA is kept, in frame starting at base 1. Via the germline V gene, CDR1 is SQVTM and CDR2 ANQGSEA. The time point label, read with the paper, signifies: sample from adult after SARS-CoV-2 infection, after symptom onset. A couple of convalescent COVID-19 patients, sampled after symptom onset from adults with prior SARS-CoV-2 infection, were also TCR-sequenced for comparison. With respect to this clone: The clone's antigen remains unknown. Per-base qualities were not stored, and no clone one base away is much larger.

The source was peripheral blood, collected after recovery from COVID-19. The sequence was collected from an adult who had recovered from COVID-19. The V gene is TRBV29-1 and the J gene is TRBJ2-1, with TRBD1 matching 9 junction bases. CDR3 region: CSVEVTGGAYNEQFF. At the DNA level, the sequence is TGCAGCGTTGAGGTCACAGGGGGCGCCTACAATGAGCAGTTCTTC.